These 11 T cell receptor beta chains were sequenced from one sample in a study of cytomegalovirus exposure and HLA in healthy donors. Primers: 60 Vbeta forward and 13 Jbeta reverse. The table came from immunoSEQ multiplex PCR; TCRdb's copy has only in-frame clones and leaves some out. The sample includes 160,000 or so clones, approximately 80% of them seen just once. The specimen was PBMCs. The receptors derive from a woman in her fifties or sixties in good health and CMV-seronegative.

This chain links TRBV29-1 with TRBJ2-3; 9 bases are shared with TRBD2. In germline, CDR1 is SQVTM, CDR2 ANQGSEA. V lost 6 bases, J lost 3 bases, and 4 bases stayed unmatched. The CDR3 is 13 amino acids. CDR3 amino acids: CSVVSGSTDTQYF. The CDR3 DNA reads TGCAGCGTCGTTAGCGGGAGTACAGATACGCAGTATTTT.

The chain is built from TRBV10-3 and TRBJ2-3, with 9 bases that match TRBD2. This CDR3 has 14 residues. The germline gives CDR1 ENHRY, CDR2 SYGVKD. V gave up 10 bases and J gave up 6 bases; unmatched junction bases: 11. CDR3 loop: CATARSGGLDTQYF. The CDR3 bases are TGTGCCACAGCCCGGAGCGGGGGGTTGGATACGCAGTATTTT.

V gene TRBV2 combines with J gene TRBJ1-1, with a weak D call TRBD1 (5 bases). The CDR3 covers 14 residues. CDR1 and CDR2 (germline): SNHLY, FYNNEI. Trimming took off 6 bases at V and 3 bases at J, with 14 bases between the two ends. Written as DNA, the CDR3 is TGTGCCAGCAGGGGACTCGCCGGGCACACTGAAGCTTTCTTT. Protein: CASRGLAGHTEAFF. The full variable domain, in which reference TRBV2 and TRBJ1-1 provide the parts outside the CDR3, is EPEVTQTPSHQVTQMGQEVILRCVPISNHLYFYWYRQILGQKVEFLVSFYNNEISEKSEIFDDQFSVERPDGSNFTLKIRSTKLEDSAMYFCASRGLAGHTEAFFGQGTRLTVV.

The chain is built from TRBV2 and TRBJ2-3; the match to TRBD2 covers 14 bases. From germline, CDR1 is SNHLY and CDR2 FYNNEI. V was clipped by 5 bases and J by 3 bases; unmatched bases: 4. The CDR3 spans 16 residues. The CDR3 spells CASSSRLAGGTDTQYF. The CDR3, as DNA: TGTGCCAGCAGTAGTCGACTAGCGGGAGGGACAGATACGCAGTATTTT.

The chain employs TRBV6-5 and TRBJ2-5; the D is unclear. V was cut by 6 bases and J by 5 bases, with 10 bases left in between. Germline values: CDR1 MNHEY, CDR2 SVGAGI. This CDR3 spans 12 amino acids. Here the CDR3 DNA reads TGTGCCAGCAGGGCAGGTGGGGAGACCCAGTACTTC. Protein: CASRAGGETQYF.

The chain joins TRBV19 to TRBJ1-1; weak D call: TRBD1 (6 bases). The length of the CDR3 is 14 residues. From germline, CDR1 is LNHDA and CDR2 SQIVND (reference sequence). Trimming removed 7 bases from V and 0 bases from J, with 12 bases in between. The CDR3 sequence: CASTATGLNTEAFF. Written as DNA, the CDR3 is TGTGCCAGTACCGCGACAGGCTTGAACACTGAAGCTTTCTTT.

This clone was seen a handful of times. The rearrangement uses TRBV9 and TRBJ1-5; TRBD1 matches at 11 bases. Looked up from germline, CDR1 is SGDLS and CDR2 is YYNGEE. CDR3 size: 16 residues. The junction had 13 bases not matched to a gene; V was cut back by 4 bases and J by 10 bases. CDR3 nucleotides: TGTGCCAGCAGCCCGGGGACAGGGGGTATGGATGTTCCCCAGCATTTT. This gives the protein CASSPGTGGMDVPQHF.

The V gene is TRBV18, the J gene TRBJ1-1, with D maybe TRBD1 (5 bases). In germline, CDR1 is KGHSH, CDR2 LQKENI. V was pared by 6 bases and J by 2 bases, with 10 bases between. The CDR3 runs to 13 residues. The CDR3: CASSDDRNTEAFF. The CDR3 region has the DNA TGTGCCAGCTCGGACGACAGAAACACTGAAGCTTTCTTT.

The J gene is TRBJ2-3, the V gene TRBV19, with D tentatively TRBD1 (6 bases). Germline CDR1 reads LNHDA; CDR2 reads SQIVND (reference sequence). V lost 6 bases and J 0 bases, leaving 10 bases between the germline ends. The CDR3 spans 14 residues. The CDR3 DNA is TGTGCCAGTAGGATACAGGGCAGCACAGATACGCAGTATTTT. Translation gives CASRIQGSTDTQYF.

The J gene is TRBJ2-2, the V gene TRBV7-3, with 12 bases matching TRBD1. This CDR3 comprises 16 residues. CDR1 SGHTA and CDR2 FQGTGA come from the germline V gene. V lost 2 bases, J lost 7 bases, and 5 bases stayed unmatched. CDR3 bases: TGTGCCAGCAGCTTATCTGGGACAGGGGGCAACGGGGAGCTGTTTTTT. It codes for CASSLSGTGGNGELFF.

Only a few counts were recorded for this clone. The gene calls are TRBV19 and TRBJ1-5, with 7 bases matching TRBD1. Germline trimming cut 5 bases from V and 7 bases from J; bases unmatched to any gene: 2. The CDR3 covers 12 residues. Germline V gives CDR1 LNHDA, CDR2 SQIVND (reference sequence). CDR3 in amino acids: CASSRGGQPQHF. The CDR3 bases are TGTGCCAGTAGTCGAGGGGGCCAGCCCCAGCATTTT.